This paragraph reports one TCR beta chain. Germline CDR1 is MNHEY and CDR2 is SVGAGI. The CDR3 contains 15 residues. With a J-beta primer mix and a sample-barcoded 5' primer, a second PCR ran about 7 to 11 cycles. TCRdb re-analysed the 5' RACE reads in MiXCR, keeping a single row per CDR3 protein. The data show 450,000 to 600,000 distinct CDR3 sequences, with 25% to 35% seen just once and approximately 3.7% held by the top ten. This sample was taken from a study of blood T cells in healthy people across ages. Separately, the same data were catalogued under a study of T cells of mothers and their children.

The chain couples TRBV6-5 to TRBJ2-5; TRBD2 matches at 9 bases. The J call may be incorrect, as the DNA end agrees better with TRBJ2-1. The receptor was isolated from a boy between 2 and 10 years old in good health. Sequenced material: blood. The CDR3 DNA reads as TGTGCCAGCAGTTACGGCGCGGGGGGGCGGGATGAGCAGTTCTTC. As protein: CASSYGAGGRDEQFF.